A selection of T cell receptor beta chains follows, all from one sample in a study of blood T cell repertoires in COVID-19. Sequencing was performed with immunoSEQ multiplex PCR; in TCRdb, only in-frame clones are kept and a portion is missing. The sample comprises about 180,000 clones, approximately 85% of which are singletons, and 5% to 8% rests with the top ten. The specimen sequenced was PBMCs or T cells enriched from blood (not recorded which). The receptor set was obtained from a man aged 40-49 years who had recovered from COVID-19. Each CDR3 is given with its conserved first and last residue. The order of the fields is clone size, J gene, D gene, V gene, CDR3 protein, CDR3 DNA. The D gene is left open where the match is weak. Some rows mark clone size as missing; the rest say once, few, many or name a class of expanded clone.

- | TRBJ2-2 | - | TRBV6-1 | CASSDTSFGELFF | TGTGCCAGCAGTGATACTAGTTTCGGGGAGCTGTTTTTT
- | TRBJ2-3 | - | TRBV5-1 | CASKRAAERADTQYF | TGCGCCAGCAAGAGAGCAGCAGAACGAGCGGATACGCAGTATTTT
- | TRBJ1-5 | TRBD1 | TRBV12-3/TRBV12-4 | CASSMDRDQPQHF | TGTGCCAGCAGTATGGACAGGGACCAGCCCCAGCATTTT
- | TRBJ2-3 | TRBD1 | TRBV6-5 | CATRGTVSTDTQYF | TGTGCCACCCGAGGGACAGTAAGCACAGATACGCAGTATTTT
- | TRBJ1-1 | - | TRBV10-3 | CAISNQGLNTEAFF | TGTGCCATCTCAAATCAGGGGTTGAACACTGAAGCTTTCTTT
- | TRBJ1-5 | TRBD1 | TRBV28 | CASSSGQRIRPQHF | TGTGCCAGCAGTTCGGGACAGAGAATTCGGCCCCAGCATTTT
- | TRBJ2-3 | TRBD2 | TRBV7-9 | CASSLRSSGGRTDTQYF | TGTGCCAGCAGCTTAAGGTCTAGCGGGGGACGCACAGATACGCAGTATTTT
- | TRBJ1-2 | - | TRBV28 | CASSLGVLGRSGYTF | TGTGCCAGCAGTTTAGGGGTTTTGGGGAGGAGTGGCTACACCTTC
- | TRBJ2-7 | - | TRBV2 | CASRRDSGEQYF | TGTGCCAGCAGGAGAGACTCGGGAGAGCAGTACTTC
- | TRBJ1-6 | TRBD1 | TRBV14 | CASSQDAYDRGNSPLHF | TGTGCCAGCAGCCAAGATGCGTATGACAGGGGGAATTCACCCCTCCACTTT
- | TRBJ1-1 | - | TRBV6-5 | CASDFLRNTEAFF | TGTGCCAGTGACTTCTTGAGGAACACTGAAGCTTTCTTT
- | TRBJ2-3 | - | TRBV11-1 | CASSLGVSSTDTQYF | TGTGCCAGCAGCTTAGGCGTTTCTAGCACAGATACGCAGTATTTT
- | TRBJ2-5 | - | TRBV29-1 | CSALTGRGETQYF | TGCAGCGCTTTAACAGGGAGAGGAGAGACCCAGTACTTC
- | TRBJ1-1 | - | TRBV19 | CASRGSGLYTEAFF | TGTGCCAGTAGAGGGAGCGGTCTTTACACTGAAGCTTTCTTT
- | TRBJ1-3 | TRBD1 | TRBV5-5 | CASSIEQGASGNTIYF | TGTGCCAGCAGCATAGAACAGGGGGCATCTGGAAACACCATATATTTT
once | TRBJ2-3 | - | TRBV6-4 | CASSEGSATDTQYF | TGTGCCAGCAGTGAAGGTAGCGCCACAGATACGCAGTATTTT
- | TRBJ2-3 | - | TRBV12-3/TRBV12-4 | CASSSEGEQYF | TGTGCCAGCAGTTCGGAAGGGGAGCAGTATTTT
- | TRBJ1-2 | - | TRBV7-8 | CASSLARGIIWHGYTF | TGTGCCAGCAGCTTAGCTCGGGGAATAATTTGGCATGGCTACACCTTC
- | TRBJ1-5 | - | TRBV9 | CASSGGLSNQPQHF | TGTGCCAGCAGCGGCGGCCTTAGCAATCAGCCCCAGCATTTT
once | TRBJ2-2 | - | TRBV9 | CASSVVGTGELFF | TGTGCCAGCAGCGTGGTCGGGACCGGGGAGCTGTTTTTT
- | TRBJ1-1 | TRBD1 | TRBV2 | CASRTGEGTEAFF | TGTGCCAGCAGGACAGGGGAGGGGACTGAAGCTTTCTTT
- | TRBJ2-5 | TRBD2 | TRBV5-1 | CASSLARTSGRALQETQYF | TGCGCCAGCAGCTTGGCCAGGACTAGCGGGAGGGCCCTCCAAGAGACCCAGTACTTC